Listed below are T cell receptor beta chains from one sample, sequenced in a study of response to subunit inactivated influenza vaccine. TCRdb passed the RT-PCR reads through MiXCR, listing each CDR3 protein once. The sample has about 570,000 distinct CDR3 sequences; around 11% are singletons. This sample also appeared in a second study, on T cells expressing NK-cell markers.

The sequences come from PBMCs from blood, collected on the day of vaccination. Receptors originate from a man aged 45-65 years who received an inactivated influenza vaccine. The CDR3 runs from the conserved cysteine through the conserved F or W. Fields, in order: clone size, J gene, V gene, D gene, CDR3 DNA, CDR3 protein. A D gene is named only where the DNA matches it firmly. Clone size is shown for a subset of rows, as once, few, many or a class of expanded clone.

many,TRBJ1-2,TRBV5-6,-,TGTGCCAGCAGCTCCGGGACGGAGGGCTACACCTTC,CASSSGTEGYTF
many,TRBJ1-2,TRBV10-3,TRBD1,TGTGCCATCAGTGAGTCTCCCGGACAGGGGGATCCCCGTTATGGCTACACCTTC,CAISESPGQGDPRYGYTF
many,TRBJ2-2,TRBV12-3/TRBV12-4,TRBD2,TGTGCCAGCAGTCGGGGGGGGGCGAACACCGGGGAGCTGTTTTTT,CASSRGGANTGELFF
-,TRBJ2-7,TRBV28,TRBD2,TGTGCTAGCAACGGGAGGCTGGCCTACGAGCAGTACTTC,CASNGRLAYEQYF
-,TRBJ2-3,TRBV27,TRBD2,TGTGCCAGCAGTTTCCACCCGACTAGCGGATACACAGATACGCAGTATTTT,CASSFHPTSGYTDTQYF
many,TRBJ2-2,TRBV25-1,-,TGTGCCAGCAGTGGGCTGACCGGGGAGCTGTTTTTT,CASSGLTGELFF
-,TRBJ2-7,TRBV4-3,-,TGCGCCAGCAGCCAAGATAGGACTGGGTCCTACGAGCAGTACTTC,CASSQDRTGSYEQYF
few,TRBJ2-1,TRBV3-1,-,TGTGCCAGCAGCCATGACGGCGAGGGGTTCTTC,CASSHDGEGFF
-,TRBJ1-2,TRBV6-1,TRBD1,TGTGCCAGCAGTCAGAGCGGGACAGATAAAGTTGGCTACACCTTC,CASSQSGTDKVGYTF
-,TRBJ2-1,TRBV13,TRBD2,TGTGCCAGCAGCTTAAACGGGGGGCTAGCGGGAAGTGGTGAGCAGTTCTTC,CASSLNGGLAGSGEQFF
many,TRBJ2-7,TRBV20-1,-,TGCAGTGCTAGAGTAGGCTACGAGCAGTACTTC,CSARVGYEQYF
-,TRBJ2-1,TRBV6-2/TRBV6-3,TRBD2,TGTGCCAGCAGTTCAGCGGGGCCTCCCTACAATGAGCAGTTCTTC,CASSSAGPPYNEQFF
-,TRBJ1-1,TRBV18,-,TGTGCCAGCTCACCAGGAATCAAAGCAGAGAACACTGAAGCTTTCTTT,CASSPGIKAENTEAFF
-,TRBJ2-5,TRBV5-1,-,TGCGCCAGCAGCTTGTCGGCCGCGACAGTTCAAGAGACCCAGTACTTC,CASSLSAATVQETQYF
few,TRBJ2-1,TRBV28,TRBD2,TGTGCCAGCAGTTCACATAGACTAGCGGGGGGCTCCTACAATGAGCAGTTCTTC,CASSSHRLAGGSYNEQFF
few,TRBJ2-7,TRBV3-1,-,TGTGCCAGCAGCCAAAGAGAGGCCCGGGAGCAGTACTTC,CASSQREAREQYF
few,TRBJ2-5,TRBV20-1,-,TGCAGTGCTAGACCCCGGGGGGGACAGGAGACCCAGTACTTC,CSARPRGGQETQYF
few,TRBJ1-4,TRBV4-3,-,TGCGCCAGCAGCCAATCCCTGAAGGATATGGAAAAACTGTTTTTT,CASSQSLKDMEKLFF
few,TRBJ2-5,TRBV5-1,-,TGCGCCAGCAGCTTGGGTAGCGTCGAAGAGACCCAGTACTTC,CASSLGSVEETQYF
-,TRBJ2-5,TRBV18,-,TGTGCCAGCTCACCACAAATGCAAGAGACCCAGTACTTC,CASSPQMQETQYF
-,TRBJ2-7,TRBV25-1,-,TGTGCCAGCAGTGAACCCGGGGGCTCCGGGGAGCAGTACTTC,CASSEPGGSGEQYF
few,TRBJ1-2,TRBV7-2,TRBD1,TGTGCCAGCAGCTCTTTTAGTGCCTCCAGGGGGAACTATGGCTACACCTTC,CASSSFSASRGNYGYTF
-,TRBJ2-7,TRBV5-1,-,TGCGCCAGCAGCTGGGGTCGGCGGATTCCCTACGAGCAGTACTTC,CASSWGRRIPYEQYF
-,TRBJ1-5,TRBV29-1,TRBD1,TGCAGCGTCGGGGGACAGGTTAATAATCAGCCCCAGCATTTT,CSVGGQVNNQPQHF
-,TRBJ2-3,TRBV20-1,-,TGCAGTGCTATAGGACAAGGGATAGATACGCAGTATTTT,CSAIGQGIDTQYF
-,TRBJ2-7,TRBV12-3/TRBV12-4,-,TGTGCCAGCATTTTATTTGCTGGGGACTACGAGCAGTACTTC,CASILFAGDYEQYF
few,TRBJ2-1,TRBV5-1,TRBD2,TGCGCCAGCAGCTTTTTTCCGGGACTAGGCCCACATGAGCAGTTCTTC,CASSFFPGLGPHEQFF
many,TRBJ2-7,TRBV4-3,-,TGCGCCAGCAGCCAAGCTGTGGGCACCTACGAGCAGTACTTC,CASSQAVGTYEQYF
few,TRBJ2-2,TRBV30,-,TGTGCCTGGAGTAGTTGGTCTGCGAACACCGGGGAGCTGTTTTTT,CAWSSWSANTGELFF
-,TRBJ2-7,TRBV12-3/TRBV12-4,-,TGTGCCAGCAGTTTAGCGGGGTCGGGTTCGGCCCAGTACTTC,CASSLAGSGSAQYF
many,TRBJ2-3,TRBV4-2,-,TGTGCCAGCAGCCAAGAGATAAGTAATACGCAGTATTTT,CASSQEISNTQYF
-,TRBJ2-1,TRBV7-2,TRBD1,TGTGCCAGCAGCCCTGACAGGGGTTACAATGAGCAGTTCTTC,CASSPDRGYNEQFF
-,TRBJ1-1,TRBV27,-,TGTGCCAGCAGGCCAGGGACTCTAAACACTGAAGCTTTCTTT,CASRPGTLNTEAFF
few,TRBJ1-4,TRBV7-9,-,TGTGCCAGCAGCTCCCGGCAGGGTGGTACAACTAATGAAAAACTGTTTTTT,CASSSRQGGTTNEKLFF
-,TRBJ2-5,TRBV20-1,-,TGCAGTGCTATGTCTGATGGGGGTACCGAGACCCAGTACTTC,CSAMSDGGTETQYF
-,TRBJ1-4,TRBV12-3/TRBV12-4,-,TGTGCCAGCAGTCCCTGGGGGGTAGAAAAACTGTTTTTT,CASSPWGVEKLFF
few,TRBJ1-6,TRBV28,TRBD1,TGTGCCAGCAGCACGGGACAGGGGGGTTCACCCCTCCACTTT,CASSTGQGGSPLHF
few,TRBJ2-3,TRBV4-2,-,TGTGCCAGCAGCCAAGGACAGGTCTCAGGGGCAGATACGCAGTATTTT,CASSQGQVSGADTQYF
-,TRBJ1-2,TRBV28,-,TGTGCCAGCAGTTTAAGTGGGGGATCAAACTATGGCTACACCTTC,CASSLSGGSNYGYTF